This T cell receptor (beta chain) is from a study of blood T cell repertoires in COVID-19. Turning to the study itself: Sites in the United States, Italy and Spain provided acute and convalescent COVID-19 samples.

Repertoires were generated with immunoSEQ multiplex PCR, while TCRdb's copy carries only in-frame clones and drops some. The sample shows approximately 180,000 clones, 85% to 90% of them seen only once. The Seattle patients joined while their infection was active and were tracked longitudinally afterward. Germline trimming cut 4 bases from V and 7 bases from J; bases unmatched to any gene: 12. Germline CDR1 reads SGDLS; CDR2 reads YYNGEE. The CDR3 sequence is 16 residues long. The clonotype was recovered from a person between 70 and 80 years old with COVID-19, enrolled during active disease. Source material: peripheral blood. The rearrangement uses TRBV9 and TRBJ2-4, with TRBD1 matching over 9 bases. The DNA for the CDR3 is TGTGCCAGCAGCTCCCAAACCGGGACAGGGCCCAACATTCAGTACTTC. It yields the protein CASSSQTGTGPNIQYF.